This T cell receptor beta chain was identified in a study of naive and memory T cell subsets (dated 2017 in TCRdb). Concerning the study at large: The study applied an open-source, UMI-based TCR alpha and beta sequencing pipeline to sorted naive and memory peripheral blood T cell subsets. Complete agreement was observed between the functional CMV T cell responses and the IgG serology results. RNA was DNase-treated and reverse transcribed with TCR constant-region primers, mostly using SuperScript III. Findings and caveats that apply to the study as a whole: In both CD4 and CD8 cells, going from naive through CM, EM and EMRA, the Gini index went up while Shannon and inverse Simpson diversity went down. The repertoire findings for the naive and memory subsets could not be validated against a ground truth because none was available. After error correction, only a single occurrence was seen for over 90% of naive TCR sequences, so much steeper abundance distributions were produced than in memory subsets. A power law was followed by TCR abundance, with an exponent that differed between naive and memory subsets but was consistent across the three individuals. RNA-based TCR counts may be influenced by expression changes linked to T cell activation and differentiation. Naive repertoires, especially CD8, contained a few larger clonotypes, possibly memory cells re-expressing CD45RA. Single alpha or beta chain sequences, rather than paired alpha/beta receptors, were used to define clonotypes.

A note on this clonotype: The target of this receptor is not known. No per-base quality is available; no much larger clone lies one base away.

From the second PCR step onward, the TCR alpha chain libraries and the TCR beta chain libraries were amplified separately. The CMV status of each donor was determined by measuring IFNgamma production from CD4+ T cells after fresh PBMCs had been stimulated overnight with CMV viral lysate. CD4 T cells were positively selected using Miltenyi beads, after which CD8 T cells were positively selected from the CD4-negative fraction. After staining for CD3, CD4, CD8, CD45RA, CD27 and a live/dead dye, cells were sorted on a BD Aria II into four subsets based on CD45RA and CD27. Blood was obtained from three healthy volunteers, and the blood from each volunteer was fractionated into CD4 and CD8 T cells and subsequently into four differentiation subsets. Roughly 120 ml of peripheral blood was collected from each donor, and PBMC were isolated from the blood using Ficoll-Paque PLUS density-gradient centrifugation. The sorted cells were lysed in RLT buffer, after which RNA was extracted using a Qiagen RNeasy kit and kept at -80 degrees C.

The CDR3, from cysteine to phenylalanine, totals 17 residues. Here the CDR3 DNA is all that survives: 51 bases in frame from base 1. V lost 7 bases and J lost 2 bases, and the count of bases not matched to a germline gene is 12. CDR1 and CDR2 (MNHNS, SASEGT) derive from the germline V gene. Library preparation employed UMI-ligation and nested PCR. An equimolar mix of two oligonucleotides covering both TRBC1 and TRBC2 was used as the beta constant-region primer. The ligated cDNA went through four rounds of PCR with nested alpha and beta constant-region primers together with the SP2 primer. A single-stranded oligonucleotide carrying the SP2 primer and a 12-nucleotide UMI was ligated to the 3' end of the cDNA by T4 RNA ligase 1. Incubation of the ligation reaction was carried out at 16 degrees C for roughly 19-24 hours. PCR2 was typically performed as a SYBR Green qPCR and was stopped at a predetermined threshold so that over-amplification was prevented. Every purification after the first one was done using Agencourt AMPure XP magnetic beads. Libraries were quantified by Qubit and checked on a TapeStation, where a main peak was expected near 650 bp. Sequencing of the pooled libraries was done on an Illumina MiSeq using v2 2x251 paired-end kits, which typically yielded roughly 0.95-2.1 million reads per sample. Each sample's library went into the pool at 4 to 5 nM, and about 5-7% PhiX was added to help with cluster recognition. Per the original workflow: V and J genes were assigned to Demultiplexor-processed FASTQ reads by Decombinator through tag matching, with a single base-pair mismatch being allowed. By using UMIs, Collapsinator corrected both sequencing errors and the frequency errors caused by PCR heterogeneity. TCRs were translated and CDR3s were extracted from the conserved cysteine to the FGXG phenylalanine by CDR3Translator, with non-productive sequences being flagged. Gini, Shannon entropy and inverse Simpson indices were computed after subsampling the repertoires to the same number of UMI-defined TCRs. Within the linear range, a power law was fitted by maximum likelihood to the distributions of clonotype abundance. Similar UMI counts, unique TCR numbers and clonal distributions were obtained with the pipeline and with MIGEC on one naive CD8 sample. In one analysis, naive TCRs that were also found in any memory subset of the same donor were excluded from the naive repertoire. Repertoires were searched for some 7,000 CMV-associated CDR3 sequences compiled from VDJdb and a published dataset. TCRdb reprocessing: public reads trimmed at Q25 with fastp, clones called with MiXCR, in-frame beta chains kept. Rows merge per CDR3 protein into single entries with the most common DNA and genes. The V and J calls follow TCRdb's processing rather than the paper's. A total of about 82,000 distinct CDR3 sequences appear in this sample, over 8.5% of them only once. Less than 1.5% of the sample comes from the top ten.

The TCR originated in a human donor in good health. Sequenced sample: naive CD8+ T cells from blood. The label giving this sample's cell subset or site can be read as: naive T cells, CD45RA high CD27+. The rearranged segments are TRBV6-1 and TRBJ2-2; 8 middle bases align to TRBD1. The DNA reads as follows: TGTGCCAGCATCCCATCAGCGGACAGGGTAAACACCGGGGAGCTGTTTTTT. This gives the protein CASIPSADRVNTGELFF.